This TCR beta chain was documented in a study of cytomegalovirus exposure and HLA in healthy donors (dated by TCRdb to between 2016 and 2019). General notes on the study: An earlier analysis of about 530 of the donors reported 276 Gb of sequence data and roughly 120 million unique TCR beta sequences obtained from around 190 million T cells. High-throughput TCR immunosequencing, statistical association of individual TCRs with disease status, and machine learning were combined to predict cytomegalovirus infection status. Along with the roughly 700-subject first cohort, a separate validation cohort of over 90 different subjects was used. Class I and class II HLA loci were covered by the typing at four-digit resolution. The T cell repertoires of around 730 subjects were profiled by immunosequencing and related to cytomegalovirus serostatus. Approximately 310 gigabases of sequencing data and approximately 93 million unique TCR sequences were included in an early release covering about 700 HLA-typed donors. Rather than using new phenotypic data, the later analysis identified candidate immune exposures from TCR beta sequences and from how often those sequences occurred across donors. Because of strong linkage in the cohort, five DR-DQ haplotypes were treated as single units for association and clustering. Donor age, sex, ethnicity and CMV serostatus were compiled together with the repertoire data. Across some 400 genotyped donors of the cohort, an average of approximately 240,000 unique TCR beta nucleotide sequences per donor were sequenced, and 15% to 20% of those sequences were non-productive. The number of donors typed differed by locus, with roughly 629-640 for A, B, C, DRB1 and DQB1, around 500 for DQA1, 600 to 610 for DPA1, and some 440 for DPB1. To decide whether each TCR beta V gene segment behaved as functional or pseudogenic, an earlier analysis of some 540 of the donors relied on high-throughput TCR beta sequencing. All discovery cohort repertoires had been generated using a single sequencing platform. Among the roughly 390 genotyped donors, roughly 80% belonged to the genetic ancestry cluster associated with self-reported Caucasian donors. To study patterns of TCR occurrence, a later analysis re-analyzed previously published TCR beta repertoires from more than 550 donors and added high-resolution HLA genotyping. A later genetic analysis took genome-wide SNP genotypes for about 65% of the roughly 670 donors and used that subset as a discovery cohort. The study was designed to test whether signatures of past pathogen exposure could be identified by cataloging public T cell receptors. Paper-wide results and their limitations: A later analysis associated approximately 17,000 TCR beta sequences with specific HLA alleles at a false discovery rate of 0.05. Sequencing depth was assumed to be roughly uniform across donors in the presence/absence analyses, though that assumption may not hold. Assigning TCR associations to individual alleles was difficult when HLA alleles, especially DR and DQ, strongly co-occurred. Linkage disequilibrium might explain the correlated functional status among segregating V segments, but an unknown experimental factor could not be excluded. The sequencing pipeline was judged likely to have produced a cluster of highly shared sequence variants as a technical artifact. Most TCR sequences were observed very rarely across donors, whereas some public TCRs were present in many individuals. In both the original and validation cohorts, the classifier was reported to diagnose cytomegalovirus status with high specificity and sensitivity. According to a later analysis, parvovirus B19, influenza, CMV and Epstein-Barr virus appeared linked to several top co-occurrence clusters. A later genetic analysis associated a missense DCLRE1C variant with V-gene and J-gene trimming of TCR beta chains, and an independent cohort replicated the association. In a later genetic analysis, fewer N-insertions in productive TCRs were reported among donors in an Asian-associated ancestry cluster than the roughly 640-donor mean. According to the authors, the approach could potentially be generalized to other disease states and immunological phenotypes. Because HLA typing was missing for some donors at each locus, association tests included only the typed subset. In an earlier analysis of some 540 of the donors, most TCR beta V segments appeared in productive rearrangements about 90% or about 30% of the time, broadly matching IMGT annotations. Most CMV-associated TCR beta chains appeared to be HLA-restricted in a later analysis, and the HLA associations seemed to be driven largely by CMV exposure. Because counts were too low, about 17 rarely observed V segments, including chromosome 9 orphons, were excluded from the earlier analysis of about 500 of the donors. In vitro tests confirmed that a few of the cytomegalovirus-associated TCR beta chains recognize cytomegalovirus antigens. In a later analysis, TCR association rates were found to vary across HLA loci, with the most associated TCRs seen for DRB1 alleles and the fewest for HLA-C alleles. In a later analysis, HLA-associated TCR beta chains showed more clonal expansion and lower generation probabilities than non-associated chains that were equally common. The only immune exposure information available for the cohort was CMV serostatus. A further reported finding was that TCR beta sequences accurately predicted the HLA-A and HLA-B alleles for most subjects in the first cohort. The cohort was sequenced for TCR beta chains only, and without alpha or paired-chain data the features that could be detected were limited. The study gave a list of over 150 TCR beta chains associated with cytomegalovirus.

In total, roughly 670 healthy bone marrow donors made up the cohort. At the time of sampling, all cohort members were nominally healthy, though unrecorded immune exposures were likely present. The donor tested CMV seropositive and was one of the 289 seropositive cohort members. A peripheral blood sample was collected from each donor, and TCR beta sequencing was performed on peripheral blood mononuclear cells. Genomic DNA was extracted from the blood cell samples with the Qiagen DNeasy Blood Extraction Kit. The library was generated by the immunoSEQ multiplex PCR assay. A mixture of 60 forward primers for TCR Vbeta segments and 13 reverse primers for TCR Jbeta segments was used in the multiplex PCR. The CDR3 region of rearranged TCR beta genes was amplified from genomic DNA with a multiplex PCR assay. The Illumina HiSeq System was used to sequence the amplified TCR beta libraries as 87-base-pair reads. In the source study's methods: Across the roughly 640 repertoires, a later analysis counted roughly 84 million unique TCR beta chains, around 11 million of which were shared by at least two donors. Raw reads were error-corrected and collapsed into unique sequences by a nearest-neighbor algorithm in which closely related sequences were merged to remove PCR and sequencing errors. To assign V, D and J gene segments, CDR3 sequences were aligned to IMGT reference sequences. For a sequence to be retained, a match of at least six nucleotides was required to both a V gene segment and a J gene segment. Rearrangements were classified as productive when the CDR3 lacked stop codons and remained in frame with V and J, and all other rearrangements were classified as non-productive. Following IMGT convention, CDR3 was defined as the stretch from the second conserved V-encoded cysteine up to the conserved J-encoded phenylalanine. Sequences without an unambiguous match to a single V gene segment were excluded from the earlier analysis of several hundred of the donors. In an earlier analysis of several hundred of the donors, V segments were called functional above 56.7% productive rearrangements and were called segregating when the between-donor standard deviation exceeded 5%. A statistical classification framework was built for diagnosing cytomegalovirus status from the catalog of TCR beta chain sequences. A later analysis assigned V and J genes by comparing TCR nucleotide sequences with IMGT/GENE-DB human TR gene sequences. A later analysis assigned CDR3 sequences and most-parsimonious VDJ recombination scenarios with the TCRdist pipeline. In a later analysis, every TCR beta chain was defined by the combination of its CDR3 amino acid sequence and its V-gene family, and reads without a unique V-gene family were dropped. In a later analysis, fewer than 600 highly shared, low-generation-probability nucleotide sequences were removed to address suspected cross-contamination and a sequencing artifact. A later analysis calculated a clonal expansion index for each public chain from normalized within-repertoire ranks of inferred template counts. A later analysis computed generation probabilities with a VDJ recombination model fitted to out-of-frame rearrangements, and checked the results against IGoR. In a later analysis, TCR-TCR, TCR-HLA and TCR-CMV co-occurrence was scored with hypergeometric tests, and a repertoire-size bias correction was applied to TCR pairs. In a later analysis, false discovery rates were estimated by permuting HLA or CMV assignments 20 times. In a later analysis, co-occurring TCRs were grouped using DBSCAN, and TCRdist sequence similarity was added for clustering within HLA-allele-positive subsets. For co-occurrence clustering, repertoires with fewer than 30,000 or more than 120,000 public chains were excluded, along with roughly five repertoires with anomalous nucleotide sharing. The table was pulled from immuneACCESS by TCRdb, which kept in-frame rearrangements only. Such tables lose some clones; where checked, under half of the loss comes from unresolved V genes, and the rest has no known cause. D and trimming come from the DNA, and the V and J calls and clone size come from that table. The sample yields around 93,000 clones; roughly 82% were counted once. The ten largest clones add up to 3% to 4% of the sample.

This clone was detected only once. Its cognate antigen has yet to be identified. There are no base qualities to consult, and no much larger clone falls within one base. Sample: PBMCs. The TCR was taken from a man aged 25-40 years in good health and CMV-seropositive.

Here the CDR3 is given as CASSPGTGAYEQYF. The DNA reads TGCGCCAGCAGCCCCGGGACAGGGGCCTACGAGCAGTACTTC. The rearrangement combines TRBV5-1 with TRBJ2-7; 10 central bases correspond to TRBD1. Measured from the cysteine to the phenylalanine, the CDR3 is 14 residues long. The kept DNA is CDR3 alone, 42 bases in frame from the first base. CDR1 SGHRS and CDR2 YFSETQ are derived from the germline V gene. At the junction V is shortened by 4 bases and J by 2 bases; bases outside the gene matches: 3.